This TCR beta chain derives from a study of T cells after yellow fever vaccination. About the research overall: Researchers used SMART-Seq v4 Ultra Low Input to prepare fractions that had low cell numbers.

As TCR cDNA was made by 5'RACE template switching, a universal primer site and UMIs were added. TCRdb reprocessed the 5' RACE reads via MiXCR and lists one record per CDR3 protein. The sample shows fewer than 150,000 distinct CDR3 sequences, 7.2% of them seen only once. The CDR3 is 16 residues long. J lost 4 bases, V lost 5 bases, and 3 bases had no gene match. In germline, CDR1 is LNHDA, CDR2 SQIVND (reference sequence). Notes on the study in general: The secondary response was weaker but peaked faster, day 5 versus 15. Most clones from primary vaccination resurfaced after the booster (around 95% CD4, around 90% CD8).

Ten or more counts support this clonotype. The target antigen is unknown. The input for sequencing was CD4+ T cells sorted from PBMCs, taken roughly 45 days after the first yellow fever vaccination. The rearrangement links TRBV19 to TRBJ2-1; 15 bases map to TRBD2. This clonotype was sampled from a man aged 18-30 years who received the YFV17D yellow fever vaccine. DNA for the CDR3: TGTGCCAGTAGTGAGGGACTAGCGGGGGGTTACAATGAGCAGTTCTTC. It codes for CASSEGLAGGYNEQFF.